The 14 T cell receptor beta chains given below trace back to one sample, sequenced in a study of blood T cell repertoires in COVID-19. Sequenced by immunoSEQ multiplex PCR; TCRdb stores in-frame clones only, minus some. Here the sample spans more than 200,000 clones, about 85% being singletons. Sequenced: peripheral blood. The origin of the receptors is a man aged 70-80 years with acute or convalescent COVID-19.

This clone has ten or more counts. J is TRBJ2-2 and V is TRBV28; 12 bases map to TRBD2. Germline CDR1 reads MDHEN; CDR2 reads SYDVKM. The V and J ends lost 3 bases and 0 bases, in that order; junction bases with no gene match: 11. This CDR3 is 20 amino acids long. CDR3 nucleotides: TGTGCCAGCAGTTTTCGCCGACTAGCGGGAGTGGTCGCGAACACCGGGGAGCTGTTTTTT. This codes for CASSFRRLAGVVANTGELFF.

The rearrangement links TRBV5-4 to TRBJ1-1; D uncertain. V lost 4 bases to trimming and J lost 1 base, with 11 bases between them. Germline CDR1 reads SGHNT; CDR2 reads YYREEE (reference sequence). The CDR3 is made up of 14 amino acids. CDR3 coding DNA: TGTGCCAGCAGCCTTATAGGAGGGAACACTGAAGCTTTCTTT. This sequence encodes CASSLIGGNTEAFF. Using reference TRBV5-4 and TRBJ1-1 for the parts outside the CDR3, the full variable domain is ETGVTQSPTHLIKTRGQQVTLRCSSQSGHNTVSWYQQALGQGPQFIFQYYREEENGRGNFPPRFSGLQFPNYSSELNVNALELDDSALYLCASSLIGGNTEAFFGQGTRLTVV.

This rearrangement joins TRBV10-3 to TRBJ2-7; 7 bases map to TRBD1. Trimming took 10 bases from V and 5 from J; bases not matched to a gene: 8. Germline CDR1 and CDR2: ENHRY and SYGVKD. CDR3 length equals 12 residues. CDR3 DNA: TGTGCCACGCAGGGACAGTACGACGAGCAGTACTTC. Amino acid sequence: CATQGQYDEQYF.

This clone turned up a few times. The V and J genes are TRBV5-1 and TRBJ2-6; D gene uncertain. Between the trimmed V and J ends, which lost 0 bases and 0 bases, there was a span of 10 bases. Germline V gene sequence: CDR1 SGHRS, CDR2 YFSETQ. This CDR3 contains 17 residues. The CDR3 protein is CASSLGQPSSGANVLTF. DNA of the CDR3: TGCGCCAGCAGCTTGGGGCAACCCAGCTCTGGGGCCAACGTCCTGACTTTC.

This chain connects TRBV27 to TRBJ2-6; D gene unclear. This CDR3 spans 13 amino acids. The germline CDR1 and CDR2 sequences are MNHEY and SMNVEV (reference sequence). Deletions cut 7 bases from V and 2 bases from J, with 6 bases between. CDR3 protein: CASTKTGANVLTF. The CDR3 bases are TGTGCCAGCACTAAAACTGGGGCCAACGTCCTGACTTTC.

V gene TRBV9 combines with J gene TRBJ2-2; D is perhaps TRBD1 (6 bases). CDR1 is SGDLS, CDR2 YYNGEE, per germline. V was cut by 4 bases and J by 2 bases, with 12 bases left in between. The CDR3 extends over 15 amino acids. The CDR3 protein is CASSSGTPNTGELFF. CDR3 nucleotides: TGTGCCAGCAGCTCCGGGACACCAAACACCGGGGAGCTGTTTTTT.

The chain employs TRBV9 and TRBJ2-7; D may be TRBD1 (6 bases). The germline V and J ends were trimmed by 4 bases and 0 bases, with 11 bases remaining between them. The CDR3 totals 14 residues. Looked up from germline, CDR1 is SGDLS and CDR2 is YYNGEE. The CDR3 spells CASSPRDNSYEQYF. Here the CDR3 DNA reads TGTGCCAGCAGCCCAAGGGACAACTCCTACGAGCAGTACTTC.

For the CDR3, the DNA is TGCGCCAGCTTCCCAGGTCTAGCGGGAGACGAGCAGTACTTC. Amino acid sequence: CASFPGLAGDEQYF. This chain links TRBV5-1 with TRBJ2-7; 10 bases map to TRBD2. The CDR3 has 14 residues. Trimming cost V 7 bases and J 5 bases; bases outside gene matches: 9. Per germline, CDR1 SGHRS and CDR2 YFSETQ.

J is TRBJ1-4 and V is TRBV5-1; TRBD1 aligns across 11 bases. Germline V gene sequence: CDR1 SGHRS, CDR2 YFSETQ. V lost 4 bases and J lost 7; bases outside the gene matches: 6. The CDR3 contains 15 residues. In nucleotides, the CDR3 is TGCGCCAGCAGCGACGGACAGGGGGCCGGTGAAAAACTGTTTTTT. It codes for CASSDGQGAGEKLFF.

This chain joins TRBV6-6 and TRBJ1-5, with D hard to call. Trimming pared 6 bases from V and 2 bases from J, leaving 14 bases between. The germline V gene encodes CDR1 MNHNY and CDR2 SVGAGI (reference sequence). This CDR3 is built from 15 residues. The CDR3 DNA follows: TGTGCCAGCAGAAACTCCGGGGATGGCAATCAGCCCCAGCATTTT. It is translated as CASRNSGDGNQPQHF.

This clone was seen just once. The V and J genes are TRBV5-6 and TRBJ1-1, with a tentative D call TRBD1 (5 bases). In germline, CDR1 is SGHDT, CDR2 YYEEEE. V lost 4 bases and J lost 4, with 17 bases in between. The CDR3 has 15 residues. The CDR3 protein is CASSLRRGGGTEAFF. As DNA, the CDR3 is TGTGCCAGCAGCCTGAGAAGGGGAGGAGGCACTGAAGCTTTCTTT.

This rearrangement joins TRBV19 to TRBJ2-1, with 11 bases matching TRBD1. Germline CDR1 reads LNHDA; CDR2 reads SQIVND (reference sequence). With 5 bases clipped from V and 4 bases from J, the junction kept 4 bases outside the gene matches. CDR3 size: 15 residues. CDR3 sequence: CASSAGTGGYNEQFF. The CDR3 region has the DNA TGTGCCAGTAGTGCCGGGACAGGGGGGTACAATGAGCAGTTCTTC.

V and J are TRBV5-1 and TRBJ2-7, with D possibly being TRBD1 (6 bases). Germline-derived CDR1 and CDR2 are SGHRS and YFSETQ. Between the trimmed V and J ends, which lost 0 bases and 0 bases, there was a span of 16 bases. The CDR3 is made up of 17 amino acids. CDR3 region: CASSLGGGQHYSYEQYF. The CDR3 DNA follows: TGCGCCAGCAGCTTGGGGGGCGGACAGCATTACTCCTACGAGCAGTACTTC.

The CDR3 loop is CASSRGGVRNTEAFF. DNA for the CDR3: TGTGCCAGCAGTCGAGGCGGCGTTCGGAACACTGAAGCTTTCTTT. The J gene is TRBJ1-1, the V gene TRBV7-2; D gene ambiguous. Trimming took off 6 bases at V and 1 base at J, with 15 bases between the two ends. The CDR3 runs 15 residues. The germline gives CDR1 SGHTA, CDR2 FQGNSA.